This T cell receptor (beta chain) was captured in a study of beta chain features in type 1 diabetes. Between the trimmed V and J ends, which lost 2 bases and 7 bases, there was a span of 15 bases. Germline V gene lookup returns CDR1 ENHRY and CDR2 SYGVKD. The CDR3 length is 14 residues. About this clone itself: The antigen is unknown.

The investigators reverse transcribed all of the isolated RNA, so they sequenced expressed TCRB transcripts. The protocol was immunoSEQ multiplex PCR, while the TCRdb copy is restricted to in-frame clones and leaves out a portion. The sample contains around 140,000 clones, approximately 10% of which appear only once. General study points: Patients with Type 1 diabetes showed moderately but significantly shorter TCRB CDR3s in all four CD4+ subsets.

The chain combines TRBV10-3 with TRBJ2-7; D may be TRBD1 (7 bases). The specimen sequenced was central memory CD4+ T cells from blood. The TCR was taken from a man aged 25 to 40 with type 1 diabetes. For the CDR3, the DNA is TGTGCCATCAGTGAGCGTACAGGGGCGGGGGAGCAGTACTTC. Protein sequence: CAISERTGAGEQYF.